Following are 10 T cell receptor beta chains from one sample sequenced in a study of radiotherapy plus CTLA-4 blockade in lung cancer. Produced via immunoSEQ multiplex PCR; TCRdb's table is partial and in-frame only. The sample gives roughly 85,000 clones, around 84% of which show up once; 16% is in the top ten. Sequences were derived from peripheral blood, sampled from a patient treated with radiotherapy plus ipilimumab. All receptors come from a human donor with non-small cell lung cancer that progressed on radiotherapy plus ipilimumab.

This clone came up once. The chain carries TRBV28 and TRBJ1-5; no clear D gene. Germline V lookup: CDR1 MDHEN, CDR2 SYDVKM. Trimming left V 4 bases short and J 2 bases short, with 18 bases between. This CDR3 has 17 residues. The CDR3 loop reads CASSSPPGADGNQPQHF. CDR3 bases: TGTGCCAGCAGTTCCCCGCCCGGAGCGGATGGCAATCAGCCCCAGCATTTT.

The chain has TRBV29-1 and TRBJ2-2; D gene ambiguous. The germline V gene encodes CDR1 SQVTM and CDR2 ANQGSEA. This CDR3 is 11 amino acids long. V was clipped by 6 bases and J by 2 bases, with 4 bases between them. The CDR3 loop is CSVINTGELFF. In nucleotides, the CDR3 is TGCAGCGTAATTAACACCGGGGAGCTGTTTTTT.

The V gene is TRBV5-5, the J gene TRBJ1-5; 9 bases are shared with TRBD1. Germline assignment: CDR1 SGHKS and CDR2 YYEKEE (reference sequence). With 5 bases clipped from V and 4 bases from J, the junction kept 7 bases outside the gene matches. The CDR3 consists of 15 residues. CDR3 nucleotide sequence: TGTGCCAGCAGACTAAACAGGGGGCCGAATCAGCCCCAGCATTTT. This gives the protein CASRLNRGPNQPQHF.

The chain uses TRBV29-1 and TRBJ2-7; no clear D. Trimming stripped 6 bases from V and 5 bases from J, with 14 bases between. This CDR3 region has 12 residues. CDR1 and CDR2 (germline): SQVTM, ANQGSEA. CDR3 in amino acids: CSVAGPGDEQYF. CDR3 sequence (DNA): TGCAGCGTAGCCGGCCCCGGAGACGAGCAGTACTTC.

V gene TRBV6-5 combines with J gene TRBJ2-7; maybe TRBD2 (6 bases). CDR3 size: 13 residues. Trimming took 6 bases from V and 6 from J, leaving 15 bases between them. Germline V lookup: CDR1 MNHEY, CDR2 SVGAGI. As DNA, the CDR3 is TGTGCCAGCAGCCACCCCGGGGGAGGCGAGCAGTACTTC. It is translated as CASSHPGGGEQYF.

The chain has TRBV16 and TRBJ1-2, with no clear D. V was trimmed by 6 bases and J by 4 bases, leaving 12 bases between them. Germline values: CDR1 KGHSY, CDR2 FQNENV. This CDR3 contains 13 residues. CDR3 nucleotide sequence: TGTGCCAGCAGTCCCGCCGCGTCCTATGGCTACACCTTC. Translated, it gives CASSPAASYGYTF.

The chain uses TRBV18 and TRBJ1-6, with D possibly being TRBD1 (6 bases). Germline V lookup: CDR1 KGHSH, CDR2 LQKENI. V lost 3 bases and J 9 bases, leaving 15 bases between the germline ends. The CDR3 totals 15 residues. CDR3 DNA: TGTGCCAGCTCACCCTCCAGGGGCGTCACTTCACCCCTCCACTTT. It encodes CASSPSRGVTSPLHF.

The rearrangement links TRBV9 to TRBJ2-5; TRBD1 is a possible D gene (6 bases). The CDR3 sequence is 16 residues long. Trimming shortened V by 2 bases and J by 5 bases, and 19 bases separated the two germline ends. Germline V gene sequence: CDR1 SGDLS, CDR2 YYNGEE. The CDR3 region is CASSVGAGGNGETQYF. In nucleotides, the CDR3 is TGTGCCAGCAGCGTGGGGGCCGGTGGGAACGGTGAGACCCAGTACTTC.

This clone was seen only a few times. The chain employs TRBV10-3 and TRBJ2-2, with 8 nucleotides matching TRBD1. Germline V gives CDR1 ENHRY, CDR2 SYGVKD. Trimming removed 6 bases from V and 0 bases from J; junction bases left unmatched: 6. This CDR3 is 16 amino acids long. The CDR3 coding sequence is TGTGCCATCAGCAAGGCACAGGGGGCGAACACCGGGGAGCTGTTTTTT. Translation gives CAISKAQGANTGELFF.

The chain carries TRBV14 and TRBJ2-5; 7 nucleotides align to TRBD2. This CDR3 has 15 amino acids. Germline V CDR1 and CDR2: SGHDN, FVKESK. With 4 bases clipped from V and 2 bases from J, the junction kept 7 bases outside the gene matches. CDR3 in amino acids: CASSPGLAEQETQYF. The CDR3, as DNA: TGTGCCAGCAGCCCCGGGCTAGCGGAACAAGAGACCCAGTACTTC.